This T cell receptor beta chain derives from a study of shared T cell receptors in the human thymus. With V trimmed by 7 bases and J by 4 bases, 6 bases remained unmatched. The germline gives CDR1 MGHRA, CDR2 YSYEKL. The CDR3 contains 15 residues. Assay: immunoSEQ multiplex PCR; the TCRdb copy retains only in-frame clones and omits some. Found here are about 610,000 clones, over 75% of them singletons; the top ten hold 0.008% to 0.011%. This sample was also put to use in a study of human thymus T cells. That work states: Thymic tissue was derived from resections collected during corrective heart surgery.

The gene calls are TRBV4-1 and TRBJ2-1; TRBD2 matches 11 bases. This TCR was recovered from a boy under two years old with a congenital heart defect. Sequenced sample: thymocytes. CDR3 nucleotides: TGCGCCAGCACCAGGGGACTAGCGGATTACAATGAGCAGTTCTTC. Protein: CASTRGLADYNEQFF.